The clone carrying this T cell receptor (beta chain) has a single count. The TCR beta CDR3 regions underwent amplification using RNA transcripts as the source. During a first-round RT-PCR of the TCR CDR3, the HTBI primer set was used. MiXCR was run by TCRdb on the multiplex PCR reads, yielding one entry per CDR3 protein. There are 500,000 to 750,000 distinct CDR3 sequences in the sample; roughly 14% occur only once, and under 8% lies in the top ten. The sample originates from a study of T cells in Graves' hyperthyroidism and ophthalmopathy. Per the germline V gene, CDR1 is SEHNR and CDR2 is FQNEAQ (reference sequence). The CDR3 covers 17 residues. V shed 1 base and J 5 bases; nucleotides not matched to a gene: 5.

The chain couples TRBV7-9 to TRBJ2-1; TRBD2 agrees at 13 bases. The source of this sequence is a woman younger than 45 with Graves' hyperthyroidism. What was sequenced was blood. CDR3 amino acids: CASSLGGGLAGNNEQFF. Here the CDR3 DNA reads TGTGCCAGCAGCTTAGGGGGGGGACTAGCGGGAAACAATGAGCAGTTCTTC. Together with reference TRBV7-9 and TRBJ2-1, the CDR3 gives the full variable domain: DTGVSQNPRHKITKRGQNVTFRCDPISEHNRLYWYRQTLGQGPEFLTYFQNEAQLEKSRLLSDRFSAERPKGSFSTLEIQRTEQGDSAMYLCASSLGGGLAGNNEQFFGPGTRLTVL.